This T cell receptor (beta chain) was found in a study of the immune and genomic landscape of osteosarcoma (dated by TCRdb to the early 2020s). Background for the entire study: A total of under 50 pediatric and adult patients with high-grade osteosarcoma made up the overall cohort, and the median age at diagnosis was around 27 years (range roughly 5-90). The cohort was enriched for poor-risk disease, with around 77% showing unfavorable pathologic response to standard therapy and 55% to 70% deceased. In the overall cohort, over 45% of patients were male, and roughly 75% had localized disease at diagnosis. The study profiled osteosarcoma specimens with whole genome, RNA and T-cell receptor sequencing plus immunohistochemistry and reverse phase protein arrays to define immunogenic potential. The osteosarcoma immunogenomic landscape was characterized by integrating TCR sequencing results with transcriptome, protein array and immunostaining data. The study aimed to explain the limited clinical activity of immune checkpoint inhibitors in osteosarcoma. A couple of samples from the same tumor site were contributed by each of a few patients. Paper-wide results and their limitations: Clonality benchmarks were derived from external normal skin and healthy peripheral blood data rather than from matched normal tissue. Matched blood was collected from only two patients, alongside the frozen tumor specimens. Although TCR productive clonality was higher in the immune-hot C3 cluster than in the cold C1 cluster, TCR productive clonality was still low overall. Overall, productive TCR clonality was low, with an average of 0.09 and a maximum of 0.3, which suggests limited T-cell clonal expansion. Sample size was not determined by any statistical method, because osteosarcoma is rare and every possible sample was collected. In five cases, the repertoire was dominated by a single hyperexpanded clone, and fewer than 100 T-cell clonotypes were detected in all five cases.

The tumors sampled were post-treatment primary, local recurrence and metastasis specimens taken from patients with a poor prognosis. TCR beta chain CDR3 regions were immunosequenced using the ImmunoSEQ Assay (Adaptive Biotechnologies). On the authors' methods: The ImmunoSEQ Analyzer platform was used to export TCRB rearrangements, read counts, read proportions and gene usage. T-cell clonality was calculated from productive rearrangements as 1 minus Pielou's evenness. In the clonal space homeostasis analysis, clonotypes were grouped as rare, small, medium, large or hyperexpanded (0.01 to 1 of the repertoire). TCR productive clonality was compared across immune clusters C1, C2 and C3 using the Wilcoxon rank sum test. Here the immuneACCESS table is served through TCRdb, limited to in-frame sequences with V and J called. Missing clones are a known gap in these copies; in checked studies unresolved V genes cover under half, and the rest lacks a known reason. Clone size and V and J calls were adopted from that table, with D and trimming inferred from the DNA. In all, the sample holds some 6,200 clones, and 55% to 75% of those were seen once. The biggest ten clones account for 15% of the sample.

Note on this clone: Its specific antigen is unknown. The record has no base qualities; no much larger clone is one base away.

V has 3 bases trimmed and J has 8 bases trimmed; junction bases matching no gene number 10. The germline V gene supplies CDR1 MNHNS and CDR2 SASEGT. There are 17 amino acids in the CDR3, from cysteine to phenylalanine inclusive. This entry keeps only the CDR3 DNA: 51 bases, framed from base 1. This TCR was sampled from a human donor with osteosarcoma. The V and J segments used are TRBV6-1 and TRBJ1-4; the junction holds 12 bases that match TRBD1. What was sequenced was osteosarcoma tumor tissue from the lung. CDR3 region: CASSDGRGTGGVEKLFF. In nucleotides, the sequence is TGTGCCAGCAGTGACGGACGCGGGACAGGGGGCGTCGAAAAACTGTTTTTT.